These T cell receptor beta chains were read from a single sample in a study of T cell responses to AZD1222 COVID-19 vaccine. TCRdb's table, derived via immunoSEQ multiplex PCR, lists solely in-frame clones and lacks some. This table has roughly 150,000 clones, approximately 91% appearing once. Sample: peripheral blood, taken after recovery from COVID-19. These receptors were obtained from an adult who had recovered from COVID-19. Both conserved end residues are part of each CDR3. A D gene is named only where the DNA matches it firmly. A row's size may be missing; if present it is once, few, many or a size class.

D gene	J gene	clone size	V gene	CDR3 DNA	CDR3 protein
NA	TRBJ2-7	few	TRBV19	TGTGCCAGTAGTGAGGCCAGGGGAGGCTCCTACGAGCAGTACTTC	CASSEARGGSYEQYF
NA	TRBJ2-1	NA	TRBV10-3	TGTGCCATCAGTGATCTTGCAGGGGAGCAGTTCTTC	CAISDLAGEQFF
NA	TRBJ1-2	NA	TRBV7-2	TGTGCCAGCAGCCCTACAGGGTACTATGGCTACACCTTC	CASSPTGYYGYTF
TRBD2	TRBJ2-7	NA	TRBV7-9	TGTGCCAGCAGCTCCAAAAGCGGGGGGGCATCCTACGAGCAGTACTTC	CASSSKSGGASYEQYF
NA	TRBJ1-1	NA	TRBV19	TGTGCCAGTAGTTCGGTGAAGAGGAGGGACACTGAAGCTTTCTTT	CASSSVKRRDTEAFF
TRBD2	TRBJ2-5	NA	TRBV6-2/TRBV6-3	TGTGCCAGCAGTTACTTGCGGGGGGATAAAGAGACCCAGTACTTC	CASSYLRGDKETQYF
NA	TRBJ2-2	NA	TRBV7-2	TGTGCCAGCGGGGTGAACACCGGGGAGCTGTTTTTT	CASGVNTGELFF
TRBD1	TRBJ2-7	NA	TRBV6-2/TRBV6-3	TGTGCCAGCAGTTTCAACAGGGGGAAATCCTACGAGCAGTACTTC	CASSFNRGKSYEQYF
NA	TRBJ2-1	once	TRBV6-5	TGTGCCAGCAAAAACAACTACAATGAGCAGTTCTTC	CASKNNYNEQFF
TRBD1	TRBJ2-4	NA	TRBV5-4	TGTGCCAGCAGCTCCGGGACAGGGCGGACCAAAAACATTCAGTACTTC	CASSSGTGRTKNIQYF
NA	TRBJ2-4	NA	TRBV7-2	TGTGCCAGCAGCTTAAAGACAGGTTGGGGCCATGCCAAAAACATTCAGTACTTC	CASSLKTGWGHAKNIQYF
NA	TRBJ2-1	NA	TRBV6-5	TGTGCCAGTACCACCTGGAGCTCCTACAATGAGCAGTTCTTC	CASTTWSSYNEQFF
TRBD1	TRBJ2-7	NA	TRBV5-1	TGCGCCAGCAGCTTGTGGACAGGGGCCTCCTACGAGCAGTACTTC	CASSLWTGASYEQYF
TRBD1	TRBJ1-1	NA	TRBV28	TGTGCCAGCAGGGGACAGGGGAACACTGAAGCTTTCTTT	CASRGQGNTEAFF
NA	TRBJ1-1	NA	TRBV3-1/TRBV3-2	TGTGCCAGCAGCCAAGATTACACGAACACTGAAGCTTTCTTT	CASSQDYTNTEAFF
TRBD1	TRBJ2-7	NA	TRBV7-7	TGTGCTAGCAGCCCGGGGACAGGCTTGTGGGAGCAGTACTTC	CASSPGTGLWEQYF
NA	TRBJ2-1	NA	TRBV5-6	TGTGCCAGCAGCTTGGGGGGTAGCAATGAGCAGTTCTTC	CASSLGGSNEQFF
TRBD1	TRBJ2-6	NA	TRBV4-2	TGTGCCAGCAGCCAGCAGGGCGACAGGGCCGGGGCCAACGTCCTGACTTTC	CASSQQGDRAGANVLTF
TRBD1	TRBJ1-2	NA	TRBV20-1	TGCAGTCGCCGGGACAGGAATAAAGCCACCTTC	CSRRDRNKATF
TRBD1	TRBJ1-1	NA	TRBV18	TGTGCCAGCTCACCTTCGACAGGGCCGAACACTGAAGCTTTCTTT	CASSPSTGPNTEAFF
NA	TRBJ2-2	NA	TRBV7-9	TGTGCCAGCAGCCCTGACCGTAATGCGAACACCGGGGAGCTGTTTTTT	CASSPDRNANTGELFF
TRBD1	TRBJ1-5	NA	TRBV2	TGTGCCAGCATCGGGACAGGGGGCAAAAATCAGCCCCAGCATTTT	CASIGTGGKNQPQHF
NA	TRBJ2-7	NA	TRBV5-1	TGCGCCAGCAGGGCAGACACCATAGGGACCTACGAGCAGTACTTC	CASRADTIGTYEQYF
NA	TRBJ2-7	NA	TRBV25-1	TGTGCCAGCAGGGGGTTAGGGAGTGAGCAGTACTTC	CASRGLGSEQYF
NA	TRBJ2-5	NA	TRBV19	TGTGCCAGTACCCCGTCGGCCGCCACGCCTCAAGAGACCCAGTACTTC	CASTPSAATPQETQYF
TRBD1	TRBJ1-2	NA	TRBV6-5	TGTGCCAGCAGAACTACAGGGGTCAACTATGGCTACACCTTC	CASRTTGVNYGYTF
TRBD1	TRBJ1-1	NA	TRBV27	TGTGCCAGCAGTTTCGGGACAGGTTGGACTGAAGCTTTCTTT	CASSFGTGWTEAFF
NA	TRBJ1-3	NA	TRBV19	TGTGCCAGTAGGCAGGACCTCTTTGGAAACACCATATATTTT	CASRQDLFGNTIYF
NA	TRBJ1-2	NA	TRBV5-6	TGTGCCAGCAGCCCTACAGGGAACTATGGCTACACCTTC	CASSPTGNYGYTF
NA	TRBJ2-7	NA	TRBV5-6	TGTGCCAGCAGCTTTTTCGAATTCAAGCAGTACTTC	CASSFFEFKQYF
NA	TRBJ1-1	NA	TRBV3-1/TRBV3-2	TGTGCCAGCAGCCAAATCAGCCTTGGGGAAGCTTTCTTT	CASSQISLGEAFF
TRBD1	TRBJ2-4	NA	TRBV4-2	TGTGCCAGCAGCCAAGGAAGGGGGCTGACCAAAAACATTCAGTACTTC	CASSQGRGLTKNIQYF
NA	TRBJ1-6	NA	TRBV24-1	TGTGCCACCAGTGATTTGACCGGTACGGGGAAAACAGAACATTTCCCACCCCTCCACTTT	CATSDLTGTGKTEHFPPLHF
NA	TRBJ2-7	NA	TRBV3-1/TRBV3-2	TGTGCCAGCAGTACCTTTGGGACGAGGCCCTACGAGCAGTACTTC	CASSTFGTRPYEQYF
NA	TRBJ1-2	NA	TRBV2	TGTGCCAGCACCTTGGCGGGGGAAAACTATGGCTACACCTTC	CASTLAGENYGYTF
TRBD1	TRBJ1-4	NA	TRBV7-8	TGTGCCAGCAGCTTAGCGGGACAGGGGAGTGAAAAACTGTTTTTT	CASSLAGQGSEKLFF
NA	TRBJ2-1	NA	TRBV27	TGTGCCAGCAGTCCTCGTCGCGATGAGCAGTTCTTC	CASSPRRDEQFF
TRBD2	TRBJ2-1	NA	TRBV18	TGTGCCAGCTCACCGACCGGGACTAGCGGGGGCTTGCAAGGAGGTGAGCAGTTCTTC	CASSPTGTSGGLQGGEQFF
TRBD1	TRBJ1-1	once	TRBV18	TGTGCCAGCTCACTTCAGACAGGGATGGGCACTGAAGCTTTCTTT	CASSLQTGMGTEAFF
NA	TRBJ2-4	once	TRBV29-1	TGCAGCGTCCCGGCCATAGAAAACATTCAGTACTTC	CSVPAIENIQYF
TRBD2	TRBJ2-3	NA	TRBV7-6	TGTGCCAGCAGCCCAACCGGGCTAGCGGGTACAGATACGCAGTATTTT	CASSPTGLAGTDTQYF
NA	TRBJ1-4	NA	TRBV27	TGTGCCAGCAGTTCACATGGGCTCTACGGAAAACTGTTTTTT	CASSSHGLYGKLFF
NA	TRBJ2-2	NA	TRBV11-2	TGTGCCAGCACGGAGTGGGCGGAGTACACCGGGGAGCTGTTTTTT	CASTEWAEYTGELFF
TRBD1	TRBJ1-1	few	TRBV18	TGTGCCAGCTCGGGACAGGCGAACACTGAAGCTTTCTTT	CASSGQANTEAFF
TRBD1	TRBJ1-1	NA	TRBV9	TGTGCCAGCAGCGGGGGGACAGGGGCGACTGAAGCTTTCTTT	CASSGGTGATEAFF
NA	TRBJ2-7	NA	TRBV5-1	TGCGCCAGCAGCTTAAGTGGAATTGCCCCTCTCGAGCAGTACTTC	CASSLSGIAPLEQYF
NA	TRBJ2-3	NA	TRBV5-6	TGTGCCAGCAGCTTTCCACGAGGTGGCACAGATACGCAGTATTTT	CASSFPRGGTDTQYF
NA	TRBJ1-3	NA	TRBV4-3	TGCGCCAGCAGCCAAGAGGGGGCTTCTGGAAACACCATATATTTT	CASSQEGASGNTIYF
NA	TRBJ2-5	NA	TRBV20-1	TGCAGTGCCTATGTCCCGGAGACCCAGTACTTC	CSAYVPETQYF
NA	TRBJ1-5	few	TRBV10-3	TGTGCCATCAGTGAGACTAATCAGCCCCAGCATTTT	CAISETNQPQHF